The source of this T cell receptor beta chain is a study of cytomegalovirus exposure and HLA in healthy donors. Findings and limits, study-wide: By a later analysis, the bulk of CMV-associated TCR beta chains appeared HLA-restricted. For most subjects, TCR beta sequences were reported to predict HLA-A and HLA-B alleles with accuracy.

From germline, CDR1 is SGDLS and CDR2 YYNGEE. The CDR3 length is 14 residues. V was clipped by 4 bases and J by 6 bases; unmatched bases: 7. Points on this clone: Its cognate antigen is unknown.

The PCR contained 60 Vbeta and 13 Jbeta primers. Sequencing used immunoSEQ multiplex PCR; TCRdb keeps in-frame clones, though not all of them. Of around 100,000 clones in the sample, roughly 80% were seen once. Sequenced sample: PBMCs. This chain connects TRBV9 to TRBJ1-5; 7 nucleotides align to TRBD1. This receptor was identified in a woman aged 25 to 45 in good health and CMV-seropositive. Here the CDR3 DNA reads TGTGCCAGCAGCACAACAGGGGCGGCTCAGCCCCAGCATTTT. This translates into CASSTTGAAQPQHF.